Listed below are T cell receptor beta chains from one sample, sequenced in a study of shared clonotypes between healthy human individuals. This table comes from immunoSEQ multiplex PCR, and its TCRdb copy is limited to in-frame clones, with some not included. Here the sample spans approximately 720,000 clones, roughly nine tenths being singletons. The sample was naive CD8+ T cells sorted from blood. The receptor source for this set is a man aged 25-40 years in good health. The CDR3 runs from the conserved cysteine through the conserved F or W. The D gene is left open where the match is weak. Size values are once, few and many counts, or a class for expanded clones, and some rows have none.

>NA|TRBD1|TRBV11-2|TRBJ2-7
TGTGCCAGCAGCTTTGGACAGGGGAAATACTACGAGCAGTACTTC
CASSFGQGKYYEQYF
>NA|NA|TRBV10-1|TRBJ2-6
TGCGCCAGCAACGGATTCCTGACTGGGGCCAACGTCCTGACTTTC
CASNGFLTGANVLTF
>few|NA|TRBV6-1|TRBJ2-7
TGTGCCAGCAGTGAACCGTCCTACGAGCAGTACTTC
CASSEPSYEQYF
>NA|TRBD2|TRBV7-7|TRBJ2-1
TGTGCCAGCACCAGGGAAATAGCGGGAGGGCCCAATGAGCAGTTCTTC
CASTREIAGGPNEQFF
>NA|NA|TRBV27|TRBJ2-7
TGTGCCAGCAGGGACCAGGGGGGTTCCTACGAGCAGTACTTC
CASRDQGGSYEQYF
>few|TRBD2|TRBV19|TRBJ2-7
TGTGCCAGTAGTATCGGGACTAGCGGCTACGAGCAGTACTTC
CASSIGTSGYEQYF
>NA|NA|TRBV5-4|TRBJ2-7
TGTGCCAGCAGCTTGAGGCAGGGATCCTACGAGCAGTACTTC
CASSLRQGSYEQYF
>NA|NA|TRBV19|TRBJ2-7
TGTGCCAGTAGGTTGGGACCTGGGTACTCCTACGAGCAGTACTTC
CASRLGPGYSYEQYF
>NA|TRBD2|TRBV28|TRBJ2-7
TGTGCCAGCAGTGCCTTACTAGCGGGAGGGTTAGGGCAGTACTTC
CASSALLAGGLGQYF
>NA|NA|TRBV11-3|TRBJ2-2
TGTGCCAGCAGCTCTCCCACCGGGGAGCTGTTTTTT
CASSSPTGELFF
>once|NA|TRBV4-3|TRBJ2-7
TGCGCCAGCAGCCAAGTAATAGCCTACGAGCAGTACTTC
CASSQVIAYEQYF
>NA|TRBD1|TRBV6-5|TRBJ1-2
TGTGCCAGCAGTTACTACCAGGGGGCTCCCTATGGCTACACCTTC
CASSYYQGAPYGYTF
>NA|TRBD2|TRBV2|TRBJ2-3
TGTGCCAGCAGGGGTGCACTAGCGGGAGGCGGGTTCCGCACAGATACGCAGTATTTT
CASRGALAGGGFRTDTQYF
>NA|NA|TRBV7-2|TRBJ2-3
TGTGCCAGCAGCTTAGCTAGGTCGGGATCCACAGATACGCAGTATTTT
CASSLARSGSTDTQYF
>NA|TRBD1|TRBV2|TRBJ1-1
TGTGCCAGCCCTCGCGGCCAGGGGGCTGGCACTGAAGCTTTCTTT
CASPRGQGAGTEAFF
>NA|TRBD1|TRBV7-9|TRBJ2-7
TGTGCCAGCAGCGCGCCGGAAGGGGGCCCCTACGAGCAGTACTTC
CASSAPEGGPYEQYF
>NA|TRBD2|TRBV7-9|TRBJ2-1
TGTGCCAGCAGCTCGGGACTAGCGAGCGGGTATGGGCCTCCCGATGAGCAGTTCTTC
CASSSGLASGYGPPDEQFF
>NA|TRBD1|TRBV27|TRBJ1-5
TGTGCCAGCAGTTCCGGACAGGCAGGCAATCAGCCCCAGCATTTT
CASSSGQAGNQPQHF
>NA|NA|TRBV18|TRBJ2-2
TGTGCCAGCTCACCCGGGGTTGCGGACACGAACACCGGGGAGCTGTTTTTT
CASSPGVADTNTGELFF
>once|TRBD1|TRBV7-3|TRBJ2-2
TGTGCCAGCAGCTTGGGACAGGGGCTTAACGGGGAGCTGTTTTTT
CASSLGQGLNGELFF
>few|NA|TRBV19|TRBJ1-5
TGTGCCAGTAGTATAGGGGGGAGAGGTGTCCAGCATTTT
CASSIGGRGVQHF
>NA|TRBD1|TRBV6-5|TRBJ2-3
TGTGCCAGCAGTTACGGGACAGGTAGCACAGATACGCAGTATTTT
CASSYGTGSTDTQYF
>NA|NA|TRBV18|TRBJ1-1
TGTGCCAGCTCACCTACCGGGGGGAACACTGAAGCTTTCTTT
CASSPTGGNTEAFF
>NA|NA|TRBV9|TRBJ2-2
TGTGCCAGCGGGAAGTTAAACACCGGGGAGCTGTTTTTT
CASGKLNTGELFF
>NA|NA|TRBV6-4|TRBJ2-5
TGTGCCAGCAGTGACTACGCGGGATCCGAGACCCAGTACTTC
CASSDYAGSETQYF
>NA|NA|TRBV7-9|TRBJ2-7
TGTGCCAGCAGCCCATCAGGGTACGAGCAGTACTTC
CASSPSGYEQYF
>few|NA|TRBV29-1|TRBJ2-5
TGCAGCGTTGAAGTTGCAGGGGCAGGAGAGACCCAGTACTTC
CSVEVAGAGETQYF
>NA|TRBD1|TRBV19|TRBJ2-3
TGTGCCAGTAGTACCGAGACAGGGGGCACAGATACGCAGTATTTT
CASSTETGGTDTQYF
>NA|NA|TRBV15|TRBJ2-1
TGTGCCACCAGCAGACCACTCGAAGGGGGCAATGAGCAGTTCTTC
CATSRPLEGGNEQFF
>NA|NA|TRBV6-5|TRBJ1-1
TGTGCCAGCAGTTACTCGGATGGCGGCACTGAAGCTTTCTTT
CASSYSDGGTEAFF
>NA|NA|TRBV28|TRBJ2-1
TGTGCCAGCAGTTTTCAGGTGCCGGCGGTGGAGCAGTTCTTC
CASSFQVPAVEQFF
>NA|TRBD2|TRBV6-5|TRBJ2-1
TGTGCCAGCAGCCTAGGACTAGCGGGACACAATGAGCAGTTCTTC
CASSLGLAGHNEQFF
>NA|NA|TRBV7-2|TRBJ2-3
TGTGCCAGCAGCTTAGGGAAACAGAGGGATACGCAGTATTTT
CASSLGKQRDTQYF
>NA|NA|TRBV5-4|TRBJ2-5
TGTGCCAGCAGCCCCCGGACAGAGGAGACCCAGTACTTC
CASSPRTEETQYF
>NA|TRBD2|TRBV7-9|TRBJ2-7
TGTGCCAGCCAGGCTAGCGGCTCCTACGAGCAGTACTTC
CASQASGSYEQYF
>NA|NA|TRBV19|TRBJ2-7
TGTGCCAGTAGTATAGCGGGGGGCGGCGGCTACGAGCAGTACTTC
CASSIAGGGGYEQYF
>NA|NA|TRBV27|TRBJ1-3
TGTGCCAGCAGTTTAGACGGAAACACCATATATTTT
CASSLDGNTIYF
>NA|NA|TRBV14|TRBJ1-1
TGTGCCAGCAGCCGAGGATGGGGGGGGAACACTGAAGCTTTCTTT
CASSRGWGGNTEAFF
>NA|TRBD1|TRBV19|TRBJ2-7
TGTGCCAGTAGTAGCCCGCGACAGGGTTTCGACGAGCAGTACTTC
CASSSPRQGFDEQYF
>NA|NA|TRBV7-9|TRBJ1-5
TGTGCCAGCAGCTTAGCGCGGGAGGGCTTCAATCAGCCCCAGCATTTT
CASSLAREGFNQPQHF
>NA|NA|TRBV7-9|TRBJ2-1
TGTGCCAGCAGCTTAGGGGCCAATGAGCAGTTCTTC
CASSLGANEQFF
>NA|NA|TRBV7-6|TRBJ1-2
TGTGCCAGCAGCCATAGTCACGACAGCTTCTATGGCTACACCTTC
CASSHSHDSFYGYTF
>NA|NA|TRBV25-1|TRBJ1-1
TGTGCCAGCTCAGTTACTCTGGGGGAAGCTTTCTTT
CASSVTLGEAFF
>NA|NA|TRBV6-5|TRBJ2-7
TGTGCCAGCGGGACTTACGAGCAGTACTTC
CASGTYEQYF
>NA|NA|TRBV7-9|TRBJ2-3
TGTGCCAGCCGGGGGCGGCAGTCTAGCACAGATACGCAGTATTTT
CASRGRQSSTDTQYF